These 13 T cell receptor beta chains originate from one sample sequenced in a study (dated by TCRdb to 2013 to 2016). The library was made by 5' RACE. The listed sequencing device is Illumina MiSeq. The public reads were reprocessed in TCRdb via fastp at Q25 and MiXCR, keeping in-frame beta chains. CDR3 protein sequences are deduplicated, and each keeps its most common genes and DNA. This sample is represented by about 46,000 distinct CDR3 sequences; roughly 28% of them were singletons. The ten largest make up 2% to 2.5% of the sample. The sequencing sample was made of naive CD4+ T cells sorted from blood. The cell subset or site label on this specimen signifies: naive CD4+ T cells, CD4+CD45RA+CD25-. The receptors derive from a female donor with breast cancer.

This clonotype was seen ten or more times. The V and J genes are TRBV6-5 and TRBJ2-5; weak D call: TRBD1 (6 bases). Trimming left V 6 bases short and J 7 bases short, with 18 bases between. The CDR3 extends over 14 amino acids. Germline CDR1 and CDR2: MNHEY and SVGAGI. CDR3 sequence (DNA): TGTGCCAGCAGGCCGACAGGCCCCCGGGGGACCCAGTACTTC. It is translated as CASRPTGPRGTQYF.

This clonotype has only a few counts. J is TRBJ1-1 and V is TRBV5-4, with 10 bases fitting TRBD1. The CDR3 contains 15 residues. The trim removed 4 bases at V and 7 bases at J, leaving 10 bases unmatched. Germline CDR1 SGHNT, CDR2 YYREEE (reference sequence). The CDR3 bases are TGTGCCAGCAGCCCGGGAGACAGGGGGCGTATTGAAGCTTTCTTT. Protein: CASSPGDRGRIEAFF.

This chain uses TRBV5-1 with TRBJ1-6, with 7 bases identical to TRBD1. CDR1 is SGHRS, CDR2 YFSETQ, per germline. CDR3 size: 13 residues. The junction had 1 base not matched to a gene; V was cut back by 5 bases and J by 5 bases. The CDR3 loop is CASRDRDNSPLHF. The DNA of the CDR3 is TGCGCCAGCAGAGACAGGGATAATTCACCCCTCCACTTT.

This clonotype was observed a few times. The gene calls are TRBV12-3 or TRBV12-4 and TRBJ1-1, with D unclear. Trimming cost V 2 bases and J 1 base, with 5 bases left between them. The CDR3 consists of 13 residues. The CDR3 loop is CASSLKGNTEAFF. The DNA of the CDR3 is TGTGCCAGCAGTTTAAAAGGGAACACTGAAGCTTTCTTT.

About this clonotype: A read error may be the cause here, since a much bigger clone is one base away. The genes are TRBV5-1 and TRBJ2-5, with D uncertain. The V gene's germline CDR1 is SGHRS and CDR2 YFSETQ. CDR3 length equals 14 residues. The CDR3 bases are TGCGCCAACAGCTTGGTTCTGGGACAAGAGACCCAGTACTTC. Translation: CANSLVLGQETQYF.

V and J are TRBV10-3 and TRBJ2-7, with D perhaps given as TRBD1 or TRBD2 (5 bases each). The CDR3 is made up of 15 amino acids. V lost 6 bases to trimming and J lost 3 bases, with 18 bases between them. Germline V gene data show CDR1 as ENHRY and CDR2 as SYGVKD. CDR3 sequence (DNA): TGTGCCATCAGGGGGGTTAATGACTTTCTCTACGAGCAGTACTTC. This translates into CAIRGVNDFLYEQYF.

Written as DNA, the CDR3 is TGTGCCAGCAGCCTAATGCCAGGGATTGATTCACCCCTCCACTTT. Amino acids: CASSLMPGIDSPLHF. The V gene is TRBV7-6, the J gene TRBJ1-6, with D perhaps matching TRBD1 (5 bases). Germline CDR1 is SGHVS and CDR2 is FNYEAQ. The ends were cut back, 5 bases at V and 8 bases at J, with 16 bases in the middle. The CDR3 has 15 amino acids.

This rearrangement joins TRBV29-1 to TRBJ2-7; 11 positions match TRBD2. Germline V gene lookup returns CDR1 SQVTM and CDR2 ANQGSEA. The CDR3 extends over 13 amino acids. Losses at the gene ends were 4 bases for V and 4 bases for J; bases not matched to a gene: 3. The CDR3 DNA sequence: TGCAGCGTTGCAGCTAGCGGGAGGTACGAGCAGTACTTC. Translated, it gives CSVAASGRYEQYF.

In the case of this clonotype: At one boundary the junction diverges from the germline segment, which might be a read error. V is TRBV4-1 and J is TRBJ1-5; 7 positions match TRBD1. The CDR3 length is 14 residues. Germline values: CDR1 MGHRA, CDR2 YSYEKL. The CDR3 region has the DNA TGCGCCAGCAGCCAACCGACAGGGTGTCAGCCCCAACATTTT. Protein sequence: CASSQPTGCQPQHF.

V usage is TRBV20-1 and J usage is TRBJ1-6; 7 nucleotides line up with TRBD1. Germline CDR1 is DFQATT and CDR2 is SNEGSKA (reference sequence). The V gene end was trimmed by 5 bases and the J gene end by 7 bases; junction bases not matched to a gene: 11. This CDR3 region has 15 residues. DNA for the CDR3: TGCAGTGCTCCTAGTGTGGCAGGGGGAAATTCACCCCTCCACTTT. Its translation: CSAPSVAGGNSPLHF.

This clonotype occurred a few times. The chain employs TRBV6-2 or TRBV6-3 and TRBJ2-5, with 8 bases aligning to TRBD1. This CDR3 comprises 15 residues. CDR1 MNHEY and CDR2 SVGEGT come from the germline V gene. V was clipped by 9 bases and J by 9 bases; unmatched bases: 18. This chain's CDR3 is CASSPLTGTGRPQYF. CDR3 nucleotides: TGTGCCAGTTCACCACTGACCGGGACAGGTCGACCCCAGTACTTC.

The rearrangement uses TRBV4-1 and TRBJ2-7; D is uncertain. The CDR3 contains 15 residues. Germline V lookup: CDR1 MGHRA, CDR2 YSYEKL. V shed 1 base and J shed 1 base, with 11 bases lying between them. The CDR3 DNA reads TGCGCCAGCAGCCAAGGCCCGTCGCAATCCTACGAGCAGTACTTC. Translating it yields CASSQGPSQSYEQYF.

There are a few counts of this clonotype. This chain uses TRBV10-3 with TRBJ2-2; a possible D gene is TRBD2 (5 bases). Germline V gene lookup returns CDR1 ENHRY and CDR2 SYGVKD. The CDR3 runs to 15 residues. V shed 4 bases and J shed 6 bases, with 15 bases lying between them. The CDR3 nucleotides read TGTGCCATCAGTGGCAAGGAGGCAAACCCCGGGGAGCTGTTTTTT. It yields the protein CAISGKEANPGELFF.